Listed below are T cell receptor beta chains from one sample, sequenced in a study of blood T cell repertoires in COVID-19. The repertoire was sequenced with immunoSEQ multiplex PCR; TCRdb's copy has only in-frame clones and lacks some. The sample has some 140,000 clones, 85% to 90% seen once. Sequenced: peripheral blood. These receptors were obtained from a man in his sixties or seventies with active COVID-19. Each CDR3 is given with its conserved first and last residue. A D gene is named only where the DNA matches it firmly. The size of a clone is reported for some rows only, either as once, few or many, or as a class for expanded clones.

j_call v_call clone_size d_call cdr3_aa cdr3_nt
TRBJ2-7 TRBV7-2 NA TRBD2 CASSLFPPTSGSYEQYF TGTGCCAGCAGCTTATTCCCCCCAACTAGCGGCTCCTACGAGCAGTACTTC
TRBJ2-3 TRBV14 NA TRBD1 CASSQGGQGAWTDTQYF TGTGCCAGCAGCCAAGGGGGACAGGGGGCTTGGACAGATACGCAGTATTTT
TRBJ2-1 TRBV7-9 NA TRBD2 CASSLVGASGAHNEQFF TGTGCCAGCAGCTTAGTAGGGGCTAGCGGGGCCCACAATGAGCAGTTCTTC
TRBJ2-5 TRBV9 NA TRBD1 CASSAGQGFGETQYF TGTGCCAGCAGCGCGGGACAGGGGTTCGGCGAGACCCAGTACTTC
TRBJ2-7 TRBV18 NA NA CASSLDIRGWYF TGTGCCAGCTCACTCGACATAAGGGGTTGGTACTTC
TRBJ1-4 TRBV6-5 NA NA CASRAAIGKLFF TGTGCCAGCAGGGCGGCAATTGGAAAACTGTTTTTT
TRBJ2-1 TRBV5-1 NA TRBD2 CASSLGLAGGDEQFF TGCGCCAGCAGCCTTGGACTAGCGGGAGGCGATGAGCAGTTCTTC
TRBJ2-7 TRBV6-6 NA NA CASSPRGYTYEQYF TGTGCCAGCAGCCCCCGCGGGTATACCTACGAGCAGTACTTC
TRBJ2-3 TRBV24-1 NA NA CATSGDASSTDTQYF TGTGCCACCTCAGGGGACGCTTCTAGCACAGATACGCAGTATTTT
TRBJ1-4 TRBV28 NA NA CASSSKGASNEKLFF TGTGCCAGCAGTTCCAAGGGAGCCTCTAATGAAAAACTGTTTTTT
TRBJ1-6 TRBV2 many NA CASSPTGLPGLNSPLHF TGTGCCAGCAGTCCCACGGGACTCCCAGGCCTGAATTCACCCCTCCACTTT
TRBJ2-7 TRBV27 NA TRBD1 CASSLRTGVLGEQYF TGTGCCAGCAGTTTACGGACAGGGGTCCTTGGCGAGCAGTACTTC